This T cell receptor (beta chain) was found in a study of STAT3 mutations in large granular lymphocyte leukemia. Whole-study results and caveats: At least one immunodominant TCR beta clonotype appeared in every T-cell large granular lymphocyte leukemia patient. In about 30% of the 18 patients, new TCR clonotypes emerged after therapy. Suggested: STAT3 mutation was not the ancestral event for these clonal expansions. Sampling intervals varied between patients and samples.

Each sample's TCRbeta library yielded on average roughly 43,000 productive templates. Only in-frame clones appear in the TCRdb table, and some are missing; sequencing was by immunoSEQ multiplex PCR. The sample records 1,300 or so clones, approximately 72% being singletons. As regards this clone: Its antigen is not known.

The germline V gene encodes CDR1 KGHSH and CDR2 LQKENI. The V gene end was trimmed by 3 bases and the J gene end by 7 bases; junction bases not matched to a gene: 9. This CDR3 spans 14 amino acids. The receptor comes from a woman aged 70-85 years with T-cell large granular lymphocyte leukemia. Some clones in this sample may be carry-over from other donors' samples. The chain has TRBV18 and TRBJ2-7, with 7 bases matching TRBD1. The sequenced sample was peripheral blood mononuclear cells. CDR3 protein: CASSPTTGPLEQYF. As DNA, the CDR3 is TGTGCCAGCTCACCTACGACAGGGCCCCTGGAGCAGTACTTC.